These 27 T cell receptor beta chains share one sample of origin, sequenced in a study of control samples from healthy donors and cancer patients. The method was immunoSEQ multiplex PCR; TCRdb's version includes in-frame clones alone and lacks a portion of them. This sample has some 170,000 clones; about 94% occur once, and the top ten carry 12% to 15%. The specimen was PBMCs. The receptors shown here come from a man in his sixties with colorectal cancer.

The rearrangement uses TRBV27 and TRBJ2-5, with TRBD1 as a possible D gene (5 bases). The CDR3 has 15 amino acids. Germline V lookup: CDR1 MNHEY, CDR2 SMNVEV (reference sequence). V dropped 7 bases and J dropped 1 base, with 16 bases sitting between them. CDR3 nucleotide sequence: TGTGCCAGCACCCTGGGGCAGCCGCCCCAAGAGACCCAGTACTTC. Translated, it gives CASTLGQPPQETQYF.

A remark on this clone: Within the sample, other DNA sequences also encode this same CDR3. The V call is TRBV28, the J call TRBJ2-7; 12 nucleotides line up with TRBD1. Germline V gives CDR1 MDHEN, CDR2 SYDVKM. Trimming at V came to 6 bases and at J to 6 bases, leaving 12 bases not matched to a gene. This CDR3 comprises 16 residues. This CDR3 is CASRGTGGRGALEQYF. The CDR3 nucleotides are TGTGCCAGCAGGGGGACAGGGGGCCGGGGGGCTCTCGAGCAGTACTTC. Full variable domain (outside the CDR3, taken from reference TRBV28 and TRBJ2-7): DVKVTQSSRYLVKRTGEKVFLECVQDMDHENMFWYRQDPGLGLRLIYFSYDVKMKEKGDIPEGYSVSREKKERFSLILESASTNQTSMYLCASRGTGGRGALEQYFGPGTRLTVT.

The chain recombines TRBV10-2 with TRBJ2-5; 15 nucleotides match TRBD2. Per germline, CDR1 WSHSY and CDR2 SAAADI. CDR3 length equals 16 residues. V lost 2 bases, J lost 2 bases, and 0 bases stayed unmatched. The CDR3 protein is CASSEGLAGGQETQYF. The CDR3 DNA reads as TGCGCCAGCAGTGAGGGACTAGCGGGGGGGCAAGAGACCCAGTACTTC.

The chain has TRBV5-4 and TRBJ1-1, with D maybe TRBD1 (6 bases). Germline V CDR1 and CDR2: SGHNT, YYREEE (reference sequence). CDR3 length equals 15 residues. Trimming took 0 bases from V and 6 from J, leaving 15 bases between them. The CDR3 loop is CASSLAGGGWAEAFF. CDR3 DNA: TGTGCCAGCAGCTTGGCCGGGGGCGGTTGGGCTGAAGCTTTCTTT.

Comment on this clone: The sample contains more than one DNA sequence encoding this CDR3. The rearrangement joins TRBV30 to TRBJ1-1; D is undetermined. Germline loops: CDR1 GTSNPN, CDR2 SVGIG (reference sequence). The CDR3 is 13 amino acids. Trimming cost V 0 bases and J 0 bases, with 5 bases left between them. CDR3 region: CAWSVSMNTEAFF. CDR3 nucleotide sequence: TGTGCCTGGAGTGTTAGTATGAACACTGAAGCTTTCTTT.

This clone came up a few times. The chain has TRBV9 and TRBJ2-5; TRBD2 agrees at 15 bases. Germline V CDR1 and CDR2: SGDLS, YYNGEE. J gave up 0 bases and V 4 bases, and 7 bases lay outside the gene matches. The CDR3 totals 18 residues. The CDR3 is CASSLGTSGGPYQETQYF. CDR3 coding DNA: TGTGCCAGCAGCCTCGGGACTAGCGGGGGGCCGTACCAAGAGACCCAGTACTTC.

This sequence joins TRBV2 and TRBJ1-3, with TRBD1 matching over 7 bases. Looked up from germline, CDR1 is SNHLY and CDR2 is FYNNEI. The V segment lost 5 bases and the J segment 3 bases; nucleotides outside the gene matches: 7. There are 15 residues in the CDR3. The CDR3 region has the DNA TGTGCCAGCAGTACCCAGGGGGTCGGTGGAAACACCATATATTTT. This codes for CASSTQGVGGNTIYF. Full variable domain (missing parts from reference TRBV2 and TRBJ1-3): EPEVTQTPSHQVTQMGQEVILRCVPISNHLYFYWYRQILGQKVEFLVSFYNNEISEKSEIFDDQFSVERPDGSNFTLKIRSTKLEDSAMYFCASSTQGVGGNTIYFGEGSWLTVV.

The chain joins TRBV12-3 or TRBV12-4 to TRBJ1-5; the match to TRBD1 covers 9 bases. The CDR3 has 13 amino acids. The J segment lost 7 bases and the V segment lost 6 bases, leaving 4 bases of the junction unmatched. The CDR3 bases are TGTGCCAGCAGGATGGACAGGGGCCAGCCCCAGCATTTT. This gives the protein CASRMDRGQPQHF.

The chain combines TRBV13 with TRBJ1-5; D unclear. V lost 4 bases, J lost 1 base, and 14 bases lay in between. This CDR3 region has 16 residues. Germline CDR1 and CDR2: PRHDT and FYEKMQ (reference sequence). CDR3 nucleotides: TGTGCCAGCAGCTCAGACCTGAGCCGGAGCAATCAGCCCCAGCATTTT. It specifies CASSSDLSRSNQPQHF.

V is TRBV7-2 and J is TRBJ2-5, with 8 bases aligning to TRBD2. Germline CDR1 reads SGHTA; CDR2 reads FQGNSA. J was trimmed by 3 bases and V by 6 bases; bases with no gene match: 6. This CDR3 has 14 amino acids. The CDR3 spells CASRTGTSKETQYF. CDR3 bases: TGTGCCAGCAGGACCGGGACTAGTAAAGAGACCCAGTACTTC. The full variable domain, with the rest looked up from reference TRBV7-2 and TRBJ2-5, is GAGVSQSPSNKVTEKGKDVELRCDPISGHTALYWYRQSLGQGLEFLIYFQGNSAPDKSGLPSDRFSAERTGGSVSTLTIQRTQQEDSAVYLCASRTGTSKETQYFGPGTRLLVL.

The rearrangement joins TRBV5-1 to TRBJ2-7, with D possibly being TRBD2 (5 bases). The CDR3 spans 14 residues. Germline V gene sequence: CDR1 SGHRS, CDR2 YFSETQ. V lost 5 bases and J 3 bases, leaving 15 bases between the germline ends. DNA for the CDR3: TGCGCCAGCAGACCAGACAACGGGGTCTACGAGCAGTACTTC. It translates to CASRPDNGVYEQYF.

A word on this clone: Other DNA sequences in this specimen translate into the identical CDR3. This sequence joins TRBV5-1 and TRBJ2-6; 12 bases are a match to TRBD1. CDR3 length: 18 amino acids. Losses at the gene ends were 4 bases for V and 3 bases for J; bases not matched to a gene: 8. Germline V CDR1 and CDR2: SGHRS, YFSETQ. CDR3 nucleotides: TGCGCCAGCAGCCGACCGGGACAGGGGGCAGGTGGGGCCAACGTCCTGACTTTC. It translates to CASSRPGQGAGGANVLTF. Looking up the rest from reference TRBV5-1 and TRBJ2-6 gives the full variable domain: KAGVTQTPRYLIKTRGQQVTLSCSPISGHRSVSWYQQTPGQGLQFLFEYFSETQRNKGNFPGRFSGRQFSNSRSEMNVSTLELGDSALYLCASSRPGQGAGGANVLTFGAGSRLTVL.

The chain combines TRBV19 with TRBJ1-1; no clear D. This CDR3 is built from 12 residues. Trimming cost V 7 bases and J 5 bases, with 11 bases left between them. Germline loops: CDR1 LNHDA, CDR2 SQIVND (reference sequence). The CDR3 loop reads CASKSGETEAFF. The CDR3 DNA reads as TGTGCCAGTAAGTCCGGGGAAACTGAAGCTTTCTTT.

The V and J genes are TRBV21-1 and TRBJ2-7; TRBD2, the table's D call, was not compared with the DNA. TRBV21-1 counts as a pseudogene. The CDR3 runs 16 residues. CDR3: CASSKDRADLTYEQYF. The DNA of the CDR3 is TGTGCCAGCAGCAAAGATAGAGCGGATCTTACCTACGAGCAGTACTTC.

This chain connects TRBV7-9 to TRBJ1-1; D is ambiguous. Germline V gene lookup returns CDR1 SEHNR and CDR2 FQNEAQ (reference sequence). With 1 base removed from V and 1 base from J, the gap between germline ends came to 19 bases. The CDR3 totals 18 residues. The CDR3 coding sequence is TGTGCCAGCAGCTTAGGGGGAGGGAACCTTTTCTCGAACACTGAAGCTTTCTTT. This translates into CASSLGGGNLFSNTEAFF.

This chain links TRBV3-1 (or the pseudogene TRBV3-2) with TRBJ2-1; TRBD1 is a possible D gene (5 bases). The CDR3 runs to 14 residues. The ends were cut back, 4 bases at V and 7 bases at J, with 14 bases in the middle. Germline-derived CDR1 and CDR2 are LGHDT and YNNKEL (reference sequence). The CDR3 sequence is CASSLTTDQNEQFF. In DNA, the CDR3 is TGTGCCAGCAGCCTCACGACAGATCAAAATGAGCAGTTCTTC.

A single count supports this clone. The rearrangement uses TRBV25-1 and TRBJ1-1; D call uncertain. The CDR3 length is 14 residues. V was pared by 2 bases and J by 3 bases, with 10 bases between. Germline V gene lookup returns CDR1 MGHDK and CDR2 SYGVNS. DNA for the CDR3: TGTGCCAGCAGTGAAGAAGCTAGATACACTGAAGCTTTCTTT. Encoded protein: CASSEEARYTEAFF. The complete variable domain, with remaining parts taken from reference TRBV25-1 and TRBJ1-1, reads EADIYQTPRYLVIGTGKKITLECSQTMGHDKMYWYQQDPGMELHLIHYSYGVNSTEKGDLSSESTVSRIRTEHFPLTLESARPSHTSQYLCASSEEARYTEAFFGQGTRLTVV.

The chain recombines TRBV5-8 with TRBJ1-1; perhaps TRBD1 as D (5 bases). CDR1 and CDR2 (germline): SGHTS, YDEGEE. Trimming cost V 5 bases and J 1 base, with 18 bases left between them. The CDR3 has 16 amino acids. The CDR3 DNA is TGTGCCAGCAGTTCCAATACGTTCGGGACGAACACTGAAGCTTTCTTT. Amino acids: CASSSNTFGTNTEAFF. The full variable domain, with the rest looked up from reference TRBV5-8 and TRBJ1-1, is EAGVTQSPTHLIKTRGQQATLRCSPISGHTSVYWYQQALGLGLQFLLWYDEGEERNRGNFPPRFSGRQFPNYSSELNVNALELEDSALYLCASSSNTFGTNTEAFFGQGTRLTVV.

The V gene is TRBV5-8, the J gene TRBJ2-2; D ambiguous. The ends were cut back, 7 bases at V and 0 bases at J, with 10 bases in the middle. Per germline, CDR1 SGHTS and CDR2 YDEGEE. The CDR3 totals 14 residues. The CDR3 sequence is CASGDTANTGELFF. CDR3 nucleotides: TGTGCCAGCGGTGACACCGCGAACACCGGGGAGCTGTTTTTT.

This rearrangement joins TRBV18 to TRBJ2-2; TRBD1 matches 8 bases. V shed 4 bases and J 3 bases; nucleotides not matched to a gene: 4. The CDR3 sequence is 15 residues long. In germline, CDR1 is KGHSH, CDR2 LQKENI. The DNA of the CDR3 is TGTGCCAGCTCACTACAGGGGGGCGACACCGGGGAGCTGTTTTTT. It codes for CASSLQGGDTGELFF.

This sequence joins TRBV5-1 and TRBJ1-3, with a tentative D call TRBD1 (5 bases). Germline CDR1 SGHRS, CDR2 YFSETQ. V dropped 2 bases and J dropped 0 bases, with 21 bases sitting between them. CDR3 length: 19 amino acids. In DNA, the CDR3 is TGCGCCAGCAGCTTATGGGGACCAGGGCAAAGCGACTCTGGAAACACCATATATTTT. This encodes CASSLWGPGQSDSGNTIYF. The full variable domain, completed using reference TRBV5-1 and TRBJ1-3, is KAGVTQTPRYLIKTRGQQVTLSCSPISGHRSVSWYQQTPGQGLQFLFEYFSETQRNKGNFPGRFSGRQFSNSRSEMNVSTLELGDSALYLCASSLWGPGQSDSGNTIYFGEGSWLTVV.

CDR3 in DNA: TGTGCCAGCAGCTTATTCGAGGTTTCCGGTGAAGCTTTCTTT. This encodes CASSLFEVSGEAFF. This chain connects TRBV7-2 to TRBJ1-1; D gene uncertain. The CDR3 is 14 residues long. V shed 2 bases and J shed 7 bases, with 14 bases lying between them. Germline V CDR1 and CDR2: SGHTA, FQGNSA.

DNA for the CDR3: TGTGCCAGCCTTGGGGGGCAGGGCTCGTCCTACGAGCAGTACTTC. Translation: CASLGGQGSSYEQYF. J is TRBJ2-7 and V is TRBV28, with D perhaps TRBD1 or TRBD2 (6 bases each). Trimming removed 8 bases at V and 1 base at J, with 18 bases between. The CDR3 consists of 15 residues. The germline V gene has CDR1 MDHEN and CDR2 SYDVKM.

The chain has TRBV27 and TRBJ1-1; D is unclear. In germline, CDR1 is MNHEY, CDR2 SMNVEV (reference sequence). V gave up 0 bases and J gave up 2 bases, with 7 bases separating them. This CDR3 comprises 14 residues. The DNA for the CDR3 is TGTGCCAGCAGTTTATCCAGACTCAACACTGAAGCTTTCTTT. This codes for CASSLSRLNTEAFF.

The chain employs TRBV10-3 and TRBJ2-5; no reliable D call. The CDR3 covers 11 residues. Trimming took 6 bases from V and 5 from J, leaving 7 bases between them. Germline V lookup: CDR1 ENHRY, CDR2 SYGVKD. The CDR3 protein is CAISLGETQYF. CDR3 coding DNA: TGTGCCATCAGCCTCGGGGAGACCCAGTACTTC.

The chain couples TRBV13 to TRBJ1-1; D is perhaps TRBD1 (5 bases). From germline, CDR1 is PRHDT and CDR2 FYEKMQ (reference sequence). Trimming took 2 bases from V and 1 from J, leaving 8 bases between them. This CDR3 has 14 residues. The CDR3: CASSLFGGNTEAFF. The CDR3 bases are TGTGCCAGCAGCTTATTCGGGGGGAACACTGAAGCTTTCTTT.

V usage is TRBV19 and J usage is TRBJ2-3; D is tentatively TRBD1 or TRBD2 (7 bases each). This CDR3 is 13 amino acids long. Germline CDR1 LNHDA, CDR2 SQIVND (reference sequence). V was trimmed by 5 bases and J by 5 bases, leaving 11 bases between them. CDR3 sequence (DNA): TGTGCCAGTAGTCTCAGGGGGGGAGATACGCAGTATTTT. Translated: CASSLRGGDTQYF.